This T cell receptor (beta chain) comes out of a study of T cells in Graves' hyperthyroidism and ophthalmopathy. Researchers amplified the TCR beta CDR3 regions from RNA transcripts. The TCR CDR3 was amplified in a first-round RT-PCR using the HTBI primer set. MiXCR, applied by TCRdb to the multiplex PCR reads, yields one record per CDR3 protein. Among roughly 420,000 distinct CDR3 sequences, approximately 15% were seen once, and the ten largest hold over 7.5%. Material: blood. The source of this sequence is a young woman with Graves' hyperthyroidism.

CDR3 in DNA: TGTGCCAGCGGACCCGGGACTAGCGTTTTGACCGGGGAGCTGTTTTTT. Its translation: CASGPGTSVLTGELFF. The V and J genes are TRBV6-2 or TRBV6-3 and TRBJ2-2, with 10 nucleotides matching TRBD2. With V trimmed by 8 bases and J by 5 bases, 11 bases remained unmatched. Germline CDR1 is MNHEY and CDR2 is SVGEGT. CDR3 size: 16 residues.